The clone carrying this TCR beta chain appeared many times. TCRdb re-called the 5' RACE reads through MiXCR, storing one row per CDR3 protein. The repertoire holds 25,000 or so distinct CDR3 sequences, around 3.2% seen once, with 29% in the top ten. Described time point: sample taken at primary tumor resection. This record belongs to a study of spatial heterogeneity in lung cancer. CDR3 length equals 14 residues. The V end lost 6 bases, the J end lost 4 bases, and 15 bases lay between the germline ends. CDR1 and CDR2 from the germline V gene are LNHDA and SQIVND (reference sequence). The V gene is TRBV19, the J gene TRBJ1-2, with a possible D match to TRBD1 (6 bases). The receptor was isolated from a female donor with early-stage non-small cell lung cancer. Sample: PBMCs, taken at surgery. The CDR3 reads CASRTLTGTYGYTF. The CDR3 DNA reads TGTGCCAGTAGGACCTTAACAGGGACCTATGGCTACACCTTC.